This T cell receptor (beta chain) was documented in a study of T cell repertoires in cytomegalovirus infection. Study results and limitations: HLA-C-restricted, CMV-specific TCR beta clonotypes were dominant ex vivo.

Germline lookup yields CDR1 MNHNY and CDR2 SVGAGI (reference sequence). CDR3 length: 15 amino acids. V was clipped by 0 bases and J by 3 bases, with 11 bases between them. This clonotype was recorded a few times. Its target is unknown. TCRdb reprocessed the reads with MiXCR, giving one entry per CDR3 protein. The sample contains hundreds of thousands of distinct CDR3 sequences, 25% to 30% of which appear only once. Sequenced material: cultured PBMCs, taken from culture after CMV antigen stimulation. The rearrangement links TRBV6-6 to TRBJ1-1; D remains unclear. The receptor was derived from a human donor in good health (CMV status not recorded). Some clones in this sample may be carry-over from other donors' samples. CDR3: CASSYSEGMDTEAFF. The CDR3 DNA reads as TGTGCCAGCAGTTACTCGGAGGGAATGGACACTGAAGCTTTCTTT.